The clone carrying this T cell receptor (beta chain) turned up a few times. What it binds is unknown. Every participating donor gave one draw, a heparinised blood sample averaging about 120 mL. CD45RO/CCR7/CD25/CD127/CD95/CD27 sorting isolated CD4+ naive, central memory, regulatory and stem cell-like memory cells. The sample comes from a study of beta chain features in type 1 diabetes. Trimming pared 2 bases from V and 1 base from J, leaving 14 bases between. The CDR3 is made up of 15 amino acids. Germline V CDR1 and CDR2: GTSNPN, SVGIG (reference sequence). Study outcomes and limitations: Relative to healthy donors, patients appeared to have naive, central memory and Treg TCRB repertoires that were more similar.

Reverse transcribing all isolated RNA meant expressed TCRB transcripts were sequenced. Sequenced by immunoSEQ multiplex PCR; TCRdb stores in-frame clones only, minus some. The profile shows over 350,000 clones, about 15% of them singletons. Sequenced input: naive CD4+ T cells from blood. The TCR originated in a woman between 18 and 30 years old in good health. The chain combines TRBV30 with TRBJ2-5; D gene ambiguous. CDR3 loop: CAWSTRRLAQETQYF. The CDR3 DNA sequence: TGTGCCTGGAGTACCCGGCGGCTCGCCCAAGAGACCCAGTACTTC.